The 10 T cell receptor beta chains in this list originate from one sample, sequenced in a study of cytomegalovirus exposure and HLA in healthy donors. PCR amplification relied on 60 Vbeta primers (plus 13 Jbeta primers). Some clones are missing from TCRdb's copy, which holds only in-frame ones; the method was immunoSEQ multiplex PCR. This sample carries roughly 150,000 clones, approximately 80% of them seen once, and the ten largest clones take under 15%. Sequenced: PBMCs. Every receptor here comes from a woman in her thirties or forties in good health and CMV-seronegative.

This chain uses TRBV19 with TRBJ1-2, with a weak D call TRBD1 (6 bases). Germline V lookup: CDR1 LNHDA, CDR2 SQIVND (reference sequence). The V end lost 3 bases, the J end lost 6 bases, and 17 bases lay between the germline ends. This CDR3 spans 15 amino acids. CDR3 loop: CASSIGEGVLDGYTF. CDR3 DNA sequence: TGTGCCAGTAGTATCGGGGAGGGGGTATTGGATGGCTACACCTTC.

This clone has just a few counts. V usage is TRBV7-8 and J usage is TRBJ2-1; 9 bases map to TRBD1. The V gene end was trimmed by 1 base and the J gene end by 2 bases; junction bases not matched to a gene: 3. The CDR3 spans 16 residues. CDR1 is SGHVS and CDR2 is FQNEAQ in the germline V gene. The CDR3 here is CASSLVGQGPYNEQFF. Here the CDR3 DNA reads TGTGCCAGCAGCTTAGTGGGACAGGGACCCTACAATGAGCAGTTCTTC. Full variable domain (missing parts from reference TRBV7-8 and TRBJ2-1): GAGVSQSPRYKVAKRGQDVALRCDPISGHVSLFWYQQALGQGPEFLTYFQNEAQLDKSGLPSDRFFAERPEGSVSTLKIQRTQQEDSAVYLCASSLVGQGPYNEQFFGPGTRLTVL.

V gene TRBV7-9 combines with J gene TRBJ2-7; D possibly corresponds to TRBD1 (6 bases). CDR3 length: 15 amino acids. CDR1 SEHNR and CDR2 FQNEAQ come from the germline V gene (reference sequence). With 5 bases removed from V and 4 bases from J, the gap between germline ends came to 18 bases. The CDR3 DNA is TGTGCCAGCAGCCTCCGGGACACGGATGAATACGAGCAGTACTTC. Its protein is CASSLRDTDEYEQYF.

The DNA of the CDR3 is TGTGCCAGCAGTTACTCGCAGGCGGGAAACACCATATATTTT. Protein sequence: CASSYSQAGNTIYF. The chain has TRBV6-5 and TRBJ1-3; D uncertain. Trimming took 0 bases from V and 4 from J, leaving 7 bases between them. CDR3 size: 14 residues. Germline V gene sequence: CDR1 MNHEY, CDR2 SVGAGI.

The genes are TRBV6-6 and TRBJ2-1; tentatively, D is TRBD2 (5 bases). The V end was cut by 0 bases, the J end by 7 bases, with 13 bases between. CDR1 MNHNY and CDR2 SVGAGI come from the germline V gene (reference sequence). The CDR3 consists of 15 residues. CDR3: CASSYSGDLYNEQFF. In DNA form, the CDR3 reads TGTGCCAGCAGTTACTCGGGAGACCTTTATAATGAGCAGTTCTTC.

The chain employs TRBV29-1 and TRBJ1-1, with TRBD1 matching 8 bases. This CDR3 has 13 residues. After removal of 2 bases from V and 4 bases from J, the junction contained 3 bases not matched to a gene. CDR1 and CDR2 from the germline V gene are SQVTM and ANQGSEA. The CDR3 sequence: CSVELQGGTEAFF. Here the CDR3 DNA reads TGCAGCGTTGAACTACAGGGGGGCACTGAAGCTTTCTTT.

The count of this clone is one. This chain connects TRBV5-6 to TRBJ1-2, with TRBD1 as a possible D gene (6 bases). Germline CDR1 and CDR2: SGHDT and YYEEEE. The CDR3 is made up of 16 amino acids. Deletions cut 1 base from V and 4 bases from J, with 17 bases between. Here the CDR3 DNA reads TGTGCCAGCAGCTTGTTGCAGGGGCCGAGGGGCTATGGCTACACCTTC. The encoded protein is CASSLLQGPRGYGYTF.

This clone was detected only a few times. The genes are TRBV28 and TRBJ1-4; 7 bases match TRBD1. V shed 5 bases and J 6 bases; nucleotides not matched to a gene: 15. The CDR3 length is 17 residues. Germline loops: CDR1 MDHEN, CDR2 SYDVKM. Here the CDR3 reads CASSPGRWAGGDEKLFF. The DNA of the CDR3 is TGTGCCAGCAGTCCCGGCCGATGGGCAGGGGGTGATGAAAAACTGTTTTTT.

The chain carries TRBV28 and TRBJ1-4; TRBD1 is a possible D gene (5 bases). V dropped 6 bases and J dropped 3 bases, with 14 bases sitting between them. The germline V gene encodes CDR1 MDHEN and CDR2 SYDVKM. CDR3 length: 15 amino acids. CDR3 DNA: TGTGCCAGCAGGACCGGCGGGGGACCTAATGAAAAACTGTTTTTT. It specifies CASRTGGGPNEKLFF.

The chain links TRBV28 to TRBJ2-7, with TRBD2 identical over 11 bases. CDR1 and CDR2 (germline): MDHEN, SYDVKM. The CDR3 sequence is 15 residues long. Trimming took 5 bases from V and 7 from J; bases not matched to a gene: 10. The DNA of the CDR3 is TGTGCCAGCAGTCCTCCTCTAGCGGGGGGTTGGGAGCAGTACTTC. Encoded protein: CASSPPLAGGWEQYF.